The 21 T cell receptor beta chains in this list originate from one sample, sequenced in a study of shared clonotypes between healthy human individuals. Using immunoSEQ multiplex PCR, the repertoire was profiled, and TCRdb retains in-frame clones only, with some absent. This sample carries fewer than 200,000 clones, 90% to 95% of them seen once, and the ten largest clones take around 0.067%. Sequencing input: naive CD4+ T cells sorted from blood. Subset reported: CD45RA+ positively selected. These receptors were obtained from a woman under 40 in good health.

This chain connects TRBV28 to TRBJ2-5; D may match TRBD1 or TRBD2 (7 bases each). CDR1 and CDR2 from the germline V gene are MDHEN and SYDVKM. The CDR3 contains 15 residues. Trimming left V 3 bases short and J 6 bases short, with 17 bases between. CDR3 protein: CASSLRGTVSKTQYF. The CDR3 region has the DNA TGTGCCAGCAGTTTGCGGGGGACAGTCTCGAAGACCCAGTACTTC.

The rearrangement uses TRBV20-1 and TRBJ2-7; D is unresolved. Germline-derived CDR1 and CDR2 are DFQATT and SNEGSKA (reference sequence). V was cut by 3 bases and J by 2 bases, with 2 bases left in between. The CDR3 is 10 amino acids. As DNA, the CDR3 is TGCAGTGCTAGCACCTACGAGCAGTACTTC. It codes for CSASTYEQYF.

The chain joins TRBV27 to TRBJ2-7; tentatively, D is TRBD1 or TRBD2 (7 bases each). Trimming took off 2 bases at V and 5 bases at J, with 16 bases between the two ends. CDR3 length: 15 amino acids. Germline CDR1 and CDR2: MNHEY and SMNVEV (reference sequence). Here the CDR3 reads CASSLAPPGGDEQYF. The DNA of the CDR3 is TGTGCCAGCAGTTTAGCCCCCCCAGGGGGGGACGAGCAGTACTTC.

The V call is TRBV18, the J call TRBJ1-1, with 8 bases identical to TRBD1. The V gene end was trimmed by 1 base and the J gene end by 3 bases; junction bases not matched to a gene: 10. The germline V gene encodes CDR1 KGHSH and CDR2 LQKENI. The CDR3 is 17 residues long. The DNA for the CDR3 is TGTGCCAGCTCACCACAGAACGGGATGGACAGGGACACTGAAGCTTTCTTT. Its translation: CASSPQNGMDRDTEAFF. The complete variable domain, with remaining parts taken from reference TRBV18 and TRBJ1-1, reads NAGVMQNPRHLVRRRGQEARLRCSPMKGHSHVYWYRQLPEEGLKFMVYLQKENIIDESGMPKERFSAEFPKEGPSILRIQQVVRGDSAAYFCASSPQNGMDRDTEAFFGQGTRLTVV.

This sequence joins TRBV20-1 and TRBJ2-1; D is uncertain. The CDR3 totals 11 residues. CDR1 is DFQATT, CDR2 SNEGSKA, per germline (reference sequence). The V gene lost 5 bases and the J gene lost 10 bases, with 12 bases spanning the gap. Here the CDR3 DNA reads TGCAGTGCTGCTAATGGCCAGGAGCAGTTCTTC. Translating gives CSAANGQEQFF.

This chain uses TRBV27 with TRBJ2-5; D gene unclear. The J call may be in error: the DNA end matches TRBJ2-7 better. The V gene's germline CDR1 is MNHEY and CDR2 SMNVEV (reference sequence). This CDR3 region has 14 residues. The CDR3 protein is CASSLSGQSYEQYF. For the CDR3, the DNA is TGTGCCAGCAGTTTATCTGGGCAGTCGTACGAGCAGTACTTC.

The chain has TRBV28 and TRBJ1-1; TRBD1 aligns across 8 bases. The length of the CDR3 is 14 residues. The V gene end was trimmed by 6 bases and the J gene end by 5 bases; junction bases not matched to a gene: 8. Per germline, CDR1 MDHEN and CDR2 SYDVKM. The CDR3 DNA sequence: TGTGCCAGCAGCTACAGGACAGGGAGGACTGAAGCTTTCTTT. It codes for CASSYRTGRTEAFF.

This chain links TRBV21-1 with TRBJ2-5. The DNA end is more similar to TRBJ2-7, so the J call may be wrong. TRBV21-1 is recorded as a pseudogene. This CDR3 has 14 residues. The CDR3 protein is CASSKSQKAHEQYF. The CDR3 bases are TGTGCCAGCAGCAAAAGTCAAAAGGCTCACGAGCAGTACTTC.

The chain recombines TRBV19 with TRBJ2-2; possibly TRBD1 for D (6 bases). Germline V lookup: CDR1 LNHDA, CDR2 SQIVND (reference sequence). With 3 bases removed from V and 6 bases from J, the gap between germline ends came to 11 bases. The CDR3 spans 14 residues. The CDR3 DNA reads TGTGCCAGTAGTATTATACAGGGCGCCGGGGAGCTGTTTTTT. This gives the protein CASSIIQGAGELFF.

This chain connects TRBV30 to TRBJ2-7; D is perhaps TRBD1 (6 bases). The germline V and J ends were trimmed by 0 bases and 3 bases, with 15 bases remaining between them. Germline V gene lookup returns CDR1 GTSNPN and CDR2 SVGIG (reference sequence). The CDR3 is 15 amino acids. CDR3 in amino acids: CAWSVRDRGGYEQYF. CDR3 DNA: TGTGCCTGGAGTGTACGGGACCGAGGGGGCTACGAGCAGTACTTC.

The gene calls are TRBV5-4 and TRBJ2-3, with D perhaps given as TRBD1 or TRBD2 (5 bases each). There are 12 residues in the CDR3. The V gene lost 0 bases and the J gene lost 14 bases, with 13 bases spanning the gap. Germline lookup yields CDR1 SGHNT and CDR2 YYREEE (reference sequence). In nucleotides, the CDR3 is TGTGCCAGCAGCTTGGATCCCGGGACCCGGTATTTT. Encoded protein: CASSLDPGTRYF. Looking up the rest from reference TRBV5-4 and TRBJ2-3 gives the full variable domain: ETGVTQSPTHLIKTRGQQVTLRCSSQSGHNTVSWYQQALGQGPQFIFQYYREEENGRGNFPPRFSGLQFPNYSSELNVNALELDDSALYLCASSLDPGTRYFGPGTRLTVL.

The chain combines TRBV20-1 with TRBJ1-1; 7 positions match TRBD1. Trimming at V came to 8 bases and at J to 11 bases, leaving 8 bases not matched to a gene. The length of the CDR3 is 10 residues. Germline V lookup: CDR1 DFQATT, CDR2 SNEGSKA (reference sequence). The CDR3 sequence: CSTTGVWAFF. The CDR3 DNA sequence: TGCAGTACTACAGGGGTTTGGGCTTTCTTT.

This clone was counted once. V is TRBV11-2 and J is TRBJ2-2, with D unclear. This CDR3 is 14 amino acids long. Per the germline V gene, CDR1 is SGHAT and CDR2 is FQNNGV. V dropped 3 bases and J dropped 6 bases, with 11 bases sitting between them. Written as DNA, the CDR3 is TGTGCCAGCAGCTTTCGTGGTGGGTCCGGGGAGCTGTTTTTT. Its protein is CASSFRGGSGELFF. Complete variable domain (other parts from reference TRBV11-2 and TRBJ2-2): EAGVAQSPRYKIIEKRQSVAFWCNPISGHATLYWYQQILGQGPKLLIQFQNNGVVDDSQLPKDRFSAERLKGVDSTLKIQPAKLEDSAVYLCASSFRGGSGELFFGEGSRLTVL.

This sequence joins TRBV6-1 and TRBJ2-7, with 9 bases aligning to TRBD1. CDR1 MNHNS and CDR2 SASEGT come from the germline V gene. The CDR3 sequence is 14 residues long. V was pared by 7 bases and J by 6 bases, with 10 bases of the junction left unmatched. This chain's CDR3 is CASTMTGTGREQYF. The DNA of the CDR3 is TGTGCCAGCACTATGACCGGGACAGGGCGCGAGCAGTACTTC.

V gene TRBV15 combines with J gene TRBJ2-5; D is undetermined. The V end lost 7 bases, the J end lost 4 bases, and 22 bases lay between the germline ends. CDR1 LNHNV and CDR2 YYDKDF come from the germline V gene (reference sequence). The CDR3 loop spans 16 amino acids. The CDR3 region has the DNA TGTGCCACCAAAGAAAAATTACAGATTTCAGCAGAGACCCAGTACTTC. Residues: CATKEKLQISAETQYF. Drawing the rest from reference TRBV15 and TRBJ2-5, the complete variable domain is DAMVIQNPRYQVTQFGKPVTLSCSQTLNHNVMYWYQQKSSQAPKLLFHYYDKDFNNEADTPDNFQSRRPNTSFCFLDIRSPGLGDTAMYLCATKEKLQISAETQYFGPGTRLLVL.

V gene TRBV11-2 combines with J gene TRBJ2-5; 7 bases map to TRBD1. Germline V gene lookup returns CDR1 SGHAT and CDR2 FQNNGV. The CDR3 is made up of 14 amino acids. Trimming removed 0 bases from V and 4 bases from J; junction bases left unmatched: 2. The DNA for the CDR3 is TGTGCCAGCAGCTTAGATCCAGGGGGAGAGACCCAGTACTTC. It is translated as CASSLDPGGETQYF.

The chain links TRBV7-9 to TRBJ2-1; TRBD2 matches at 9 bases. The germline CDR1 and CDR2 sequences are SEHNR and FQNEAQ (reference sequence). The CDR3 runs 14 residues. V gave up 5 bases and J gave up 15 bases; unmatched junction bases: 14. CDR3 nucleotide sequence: TGTGCCAGCAGCCTTACCGAAGCGGGAGGAACCACGTTCTTC. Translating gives CASSLTEAGGTTFF. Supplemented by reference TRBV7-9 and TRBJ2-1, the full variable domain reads DTGVSQNPRHKITKRGQNVTFRCDPISEHNRLYWYRQTLGQGPEFLTYFQNEAQLEKSRLLSDRFSAERPKGSFSTLEIQRTEQGDSAMYLCASSLTEAGGTTFFGPGTRLTVL.

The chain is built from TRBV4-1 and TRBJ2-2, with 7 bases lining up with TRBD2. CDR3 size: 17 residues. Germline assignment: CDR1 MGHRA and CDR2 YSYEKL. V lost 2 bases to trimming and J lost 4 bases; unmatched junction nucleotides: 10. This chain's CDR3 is CASSQYHLAELTGELFF. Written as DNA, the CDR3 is TGCGCCAGCAGCCAATATCACCTAGCGGAGCTCACCGGGGAGCTGTTTTTT.

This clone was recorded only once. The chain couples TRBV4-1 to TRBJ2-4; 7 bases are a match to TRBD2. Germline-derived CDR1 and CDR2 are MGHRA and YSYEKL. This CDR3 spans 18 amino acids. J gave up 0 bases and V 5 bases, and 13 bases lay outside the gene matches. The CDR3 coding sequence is TGCGCCAGCAGCGAGGTAATCTCGGGAGGACTAGCCAAAAACATTCAGTACTTC. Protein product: CASSEVISGGLAKNIQYF.

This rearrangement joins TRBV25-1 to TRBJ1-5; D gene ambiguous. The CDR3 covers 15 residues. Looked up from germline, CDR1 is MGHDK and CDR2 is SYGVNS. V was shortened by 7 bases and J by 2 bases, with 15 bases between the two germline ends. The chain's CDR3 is CASTKRGGGNQPQHF. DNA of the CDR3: TGTGCCAGCACCAAGCGGGGTGGAGGCAATCAGCCCCAGCATTTT.

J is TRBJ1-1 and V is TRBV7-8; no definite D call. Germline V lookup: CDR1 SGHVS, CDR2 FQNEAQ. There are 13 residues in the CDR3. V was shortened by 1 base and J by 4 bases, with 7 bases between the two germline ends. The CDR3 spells CASSLVMGTEAFF. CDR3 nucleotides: TGTGCCAGCAGCTTAGTAATGGGCACTGAAGCTTTCTTT.